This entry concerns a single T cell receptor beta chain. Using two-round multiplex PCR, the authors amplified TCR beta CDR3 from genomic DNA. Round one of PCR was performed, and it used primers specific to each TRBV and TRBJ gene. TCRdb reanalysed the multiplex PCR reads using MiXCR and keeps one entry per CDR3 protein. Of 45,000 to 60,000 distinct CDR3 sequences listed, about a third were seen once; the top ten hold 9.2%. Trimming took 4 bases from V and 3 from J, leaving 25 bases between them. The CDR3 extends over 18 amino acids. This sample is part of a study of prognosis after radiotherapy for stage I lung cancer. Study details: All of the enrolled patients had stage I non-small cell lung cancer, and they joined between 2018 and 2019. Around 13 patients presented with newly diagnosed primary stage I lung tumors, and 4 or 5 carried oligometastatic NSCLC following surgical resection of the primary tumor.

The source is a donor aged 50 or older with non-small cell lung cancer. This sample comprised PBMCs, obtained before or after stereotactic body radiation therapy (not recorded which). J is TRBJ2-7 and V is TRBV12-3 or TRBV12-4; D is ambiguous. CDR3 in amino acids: CASSSNSSGVRSHYEQYF. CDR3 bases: TGTGCCAGCAGTTCGAATTCCAGTGGAGTTCGGTCTCACTACGAGCAGTACTTC.